Detailed here is one TCR beta chain. This sample was taken from a study of cytomegalovirus exposure and HLA in healthy donors. Whole-study context: Of around 400 genotyped donors, around 86% grouped in the Caucasian-associated ancestry cluster.

The PCR used 60 Vbeta and 13 Jbeta primers. Only in-frame clones appear in the TCRdb table, and some are missing; sequencing was by immunoSEQ multiplex PCR. The sample yields 100,000 to 150,000 clones, roughly four fifths seen once. V was clipped by 4 bases and J by 0 bases, with 12 bases between them. The CDR3 extends over 15 amino acids. The germline V gene encodes CDR1 SGHVS and CDR2 FQNEAQ. This receptor was identified in a male donor in good health and CMV-seronegative. Sequenced material: PBMCs. This chain connects TRBV7-8 to TRBJ1-1; D is possibly TRBD1 (6 bases). The CDR3 DNA follows: TGTGCCAGCAGCTACAGACAGGCAATGAACACTGAAGCTTTCTTT. Translated: CASSYRQAMNTEAFF.